The 21 T cell receptor beta chains presented below share a single source sample, sequenced in a study of T cell repertoires in cytomegalovirus infection. TCRdb re-called the reads with MiXCR, one entry per CDR3 protein. Of about 310,000 distinct CDR3 sequences in the sample, roughly a sixth were seen once. Sequencing used PBMCs. The receptor set was obtained from a human donor in good health (CMV status not recorded). Some clones in this sample may be carry-over from other donors' samples.

This clonotype was detected a few times. The rearrangement joins TRBV19 to TRBJ2-3, with 9 bases matching TRBD2. Germline assignment: CDR1 LNHDA and CDR2 SQIVND (reference sequence). This CDR3 contains 16 residues. The V and J ends lost 4 bases and 8 bases, in that order; junction bases with no gene match: 13. The CDR3: CASSTPVAGGHGTQYF. CDR3 coding DNA: TGTGCCAGTAGTACCCCAGTTGCGGGGGGGCATGGTACGCAGTATTTT.

Regarding this clonotype: Possible read error: a much larger clone is one base away. This chain joins TRBV11-2 and TRBJ2-2; weak D call: TRBD2 (5 bases). Germline V gene sequence: CDR1 SGHAT, CDR2 FQNNGV. The CDR3 is made up of 17 amino acids. V was pared by 3 bases and J by 3 bases, with 17 bases between. CDR3 loop: CASSFTLGRADTGELFF. The CDR3, as DNA: TGTGCCAGCAGCTTCACCCTCGGCAGAGCGGACACCGGGGAGCTGTTTTTT.

This clonotype appeared many times. The chain recombines TRBV7-8 with TRBJ1-4; 8 nucleotides line up with TRBD1. This CDR3 is built from 15 residues. After removal of 5 bases from V and 5 bases from J, the junction contained 7 bases not matched to a gene. Germline CDR1 and CDR2: SGHVS and FQNEAQ. Written as DNA, the CDR3 is TGTGCCAGCAGCCAAGGAGGGACAGGCAATGAAAAACTGTTTTTT. It yields the protein CASSQGGTGNEKLFF.

In DNA form, the CDR3 reads TGTGCCAGCAGCTTTACAGGCGCCGAGACCCAGTACTTC. It translates to CASSFTGAETQYF. The V and J genes are TRBV7-3 and TRBJ2-5; TRBD1 might be the D (5 bases). The V gene lost 3 bases and the J gene lost 5 bases, with 10 bases spanning the gap. There are 13 residues in the CDR3. The germline CDR1 and CDR2 sequences are SGHTA and FQGTGA. The full variable domain, its missing parts supplied by reference TRBV7-3 and TRBJ2-5, is GAGVSQTPSNKVTEKGKYVELRCDPISGHTALYWYRQSLGQGPEFLIYFQGTGAADDSGLPNDRFFAVRPEGSVSTLKIQRTERGDSAVYLCASSFTGAETQYFGPGTRLLVL.

This clonotype turned up a few times. The rearrangement joins TRBV6-1 to TRBJ2-5, with 8 bases aligning to TRBD2. V dropped 5 bases and J dropped 1; count of bases not matched to a gene: 9. The CDR3 has 16 amino acids. The germline gives CDR1 MNHNS, CDR2 SASEGT. In DNA, the CDR3 is TGTGCCAGCAGTTATCAGGGACTAGGACTCCAAGAGACCCAGTACTTC. Residues: CASSYQGLGLQETQYF.

V gene TRBV20-1 combines with J gene TRBJ2-2; 9 bases fit TRBD2. The V segment lost 0 bases and the J segment 0 bases; nucleotides outside the gene matches: 5. Germline loops: CDR1 DFQATT, CDR2 SNEGSKA (reference sequence). This CDR3 has 17 amino acids. CDR3 protein: CSAREYASGANTGELFF. DNA for the CDR3: TGCAGTGCTAGAGAGTACGCTAGCGGGGCGAACACCGGGGAGCTGTTTTTT.

This clonotype was observed many times. The chain uses TRBV7-2 and TRBJ2-2, with TRBD2 as a possible D gene (6 bases). CDR1 is SGHTA, CDR2 FQGNSA, per germline. This CDR3 spans 18 amino acids. The V end was cut by 1 base, the J end by 4 bases, with 19 bases between. The CDR3 region is CASSLVRTGVLSTGELFF. The CDR3 DNA sequence: TGTGCCAGCAGCTTAGTAAGGACGGGGGTTTTGAGCACCGGGGAGCTGTTTTTT.

V usage is TRBV4-1 and J usage is TRBJ1-1; D unresolved. The CDR3 covers 15 residues. In germline, CDR1 is MGHRA, CDR2 YSYEKL. The ends were cut back, 4 bases at V and 0 bases at J, with 12 bases in the middle. The CDR3 nucleotides read TGCGCCAGCAGCCCAGGAAGACGGATGAACACTGAAGCTTTCTTT. This codes for CASSPGRRMNTEAFF.

There are many counts of this clonotype. The chain joins TRBV5-6 to TRBJ2-1; possibly TRBD2 for D (6 bases). Deletions cut 3 bases from V and 7 bases from J, with 14 bases between. The germline CDR1 and CDR2 sequences are SGHDT and YYEEEE. This CDR3 has 14 residues. CDR3 loop: CASSYGTPSNEQFF. CDR3 coding DNA: TGTGCCAGCAGCTACGGGACTCCTAGTAATGAGCAGTTCTTC.

In this sample, this clonotype turned up a few times. V gene TRBV6-5 combines with J gene TRBJ1-5; weak D call: TRBD1 (5 bases). V was pared by 4 bases and J by 7 bases, with 14 bases between. The CDR3 is 14 residues long. Germline assignment: CDR1 MNHEY and CDR2 SVGAGI. The CDR3 sequence is CASSLILGEQPQHF. In DNA form, the CDR3 reads TGTGCCAGCAGTTTGATTTTGGGGGAACAGCCCCAGCATTTT.

This clonotype appeared many times. The CDR3 bases are TGTGCCAGCAGCCGCCTTAGGGGTCCCACTATTATTCAGTACTTC. Protein: CASSRLRGPTIIQYF. The chain uses TRBV28 and TRBJ2-4; D possibly corresponds to TRBD1 (5 bases). This CDR3 region has 15 residues. V lost 6 bases to trimming and J lost 10 bases, with 22 bases between them. Looked up from germline, CDR1 is MDHEN and CDR2 is SYDVKM.

In this sample, this clonotype turned up many times. Mismatch with germline at one junction end may stem from a read error. Written as DNA, the CDR3 is TGTGCTAGCAGCTTACAGGGAACACGCCAAGAGACCCAGTACTTC. Protein sequence: CASSLQGTRQETQYF. The chain carries TRBV7-7 and TRBJ2-5; possible D gene TRBD1, 6 bases. Germline V CDR1 and CDR2: SSHAT, FNYEAQ (reference sequence). The CDR3 extends over 15 amino acids.

This clonotype was observed a handful of times. CDR3 sequence (DNA): TGTGCCAGCAGGACCGGGACAGGGGGCTTCTACGAGCAGTACTTC. Amino acid sequence: CASRTGTGGFYEQYF. V usage is TRBV6-2 or TRBV6-3 and J usage is TRBJ2-7, with 12 bases identical to TRBD1. The CDR3 is 15 residues long. V lost 6 bases to trimming and J lost 3 bases; unmatched junction nucleotides: 6. Germline assignment: CDR1 MNHEY and CDR2 SVGEGT.

This clonotype was found many times. This chain's CDR3 is CASSLVAGALSGANVLTF. CDR3 DNA sequence: TGTGCCAGCAGCTTAGTAGCGGGGGCCCTCTCTGGGGCCAACGTCCTGACTTTC. This rearrangement joins TRBV7-2 to TRBJ2-6; 9 bases are a match to TRBD2. The CDR3 spans 18 residues. CDR1 and CDR2 from the germline V gene are SGHTA and FQGNSA. The junction had 4 bases not matched to a gene; V was cut back by 1 base and J by 0 bases.

This clonotype was counted ten times or more. V gene TRBV20-1 combines with J gene TRBJ1-1, with 9 bases lining up with TRBD1. Germline-derived CDR1 and CDR2 are DFQATT and SNEGSKA (reference sequence). V gave up 0 bases and J gave up 10 bases; unmatched junction bases: 15. The CDR3 contains 16 residues. The CDR3 DNA sequence: TGCAGTGCTAGAGACCTCCGATCGGGGACAGGGACTATAGCTTTCTTT. Residues: CSARDLRSGTGTIAFF.

V usage is TRBV18 and J usage is TRBJ2-7, with 7 nucleotides matching TRBD1. This CDR3 has 14 residues. The V segment lost 3 bases and the J segment 6 bases; nucleotides outside the gene matches: 8. Germline V gene data show CDR1 as KGHSH and CDR2 as LQKENI. The CDR3 sequence: CASSPQSQGFEQYF. As DNA, the CDR3 is TGTGCCAGCTCACCCCAATCACAGGGGTTCGAGCAGTACTTC.

There are a few counts of this clonotype. The chain joins TRBV4-2 to TRBJ2-7, with unresolved D. The length of the CDR3 is 13 residues. The germline V gene encodes CDR1 LGHNA and CDR2 YNFKEQ. V lost 1 base and J lost 6, with 10 bases in between. This CDR3 is CASSQGEVSEQYF. The CDR3 DNA reads TGTGCCAGCAGCCAAGGGGAAGTCAGCGAGCAGTACTTC.

This clonotype showed up just a few times. The V gene is TRBV5-1, the J gene TRBJ1-4; D call uncertain. The CDR3 runs 13 residues. Trimming shortened V by 2 bases and J by 6 bases, and 8 bases separated the two germline ends. Germline loops: CDR1 SGHRS, CDR2 YFSETQ. This CDR3 is CASSFVFDEKLFF. CDR3 in DNA: TGCGCCAGCAGCTTCGTGTTCGATGAAAAACTGTTTTTT.

This clonotype was observed a few times. The rearrangement uses TRBV7-6 and TRBJ2-5, with 7 bases that match TRBD1. CDR1 and CDR2 from the germline V gene are SGHVS and FNYEAQ. This CDR3 is 15 amino acids long. J gave up 5 bases and V 6 bases, and 12 bases lay outside the gene matches. The CDR3: CASRLRNRGTETQYF. CDR3 nucleotide sequence: TGTGCCAGCAGACTGCGTAACAGGGGAACGGAGACCCAGTACTTC. The whole variable domain, filled in from reference TRBV7-6 and TRBJ2-5, reads GAGVSQSPRYKVTKRGQDVALRCDPISGHVSLYWYRQALGQGPEFLTYFNYEAQQDKSGLPNDRFSAERPEGSISTLTIQRTEQRDSAMYRCASRLRNRGTETQYFGPGTRLLVL.

The chain recombines TRBV7-9 with TRBJ2-4; possible D gene TRBD2, 7 bases. This CDR3 has 19 amino acids. V was cut by 5 bases and J by 7 bases, with 30 bases left in between. The V gene's germline CDR1 is SEHNR and CDR2 FQNEAQ (reference sequence). CDR3 nucleotides: TGTGCCAGCAGCCCCCCCCGAGGTGGAGGGGGGGAGGGTAGGAACATTCAGTACTTC. Its protein is CASSPPRGGGGEGRNIQYF.

This clonotype has a handful of counts. This chain links TRBV20-1 with TRBJ2-3; D is unresolved. CDR1 is DFQATT and CDR2 is SNEGSKA in the germline V gene (reference sequence). V lost 3 bases and J 0 bases, leaving 7 bases between the germline ends. The CDR3 spans 13 residues. CDR3 in DNA: TGCAGTGCTAGTCTTAGGAGCACAGATACGCAGTATTTT. As protein: CSASLRSTDTQYF.